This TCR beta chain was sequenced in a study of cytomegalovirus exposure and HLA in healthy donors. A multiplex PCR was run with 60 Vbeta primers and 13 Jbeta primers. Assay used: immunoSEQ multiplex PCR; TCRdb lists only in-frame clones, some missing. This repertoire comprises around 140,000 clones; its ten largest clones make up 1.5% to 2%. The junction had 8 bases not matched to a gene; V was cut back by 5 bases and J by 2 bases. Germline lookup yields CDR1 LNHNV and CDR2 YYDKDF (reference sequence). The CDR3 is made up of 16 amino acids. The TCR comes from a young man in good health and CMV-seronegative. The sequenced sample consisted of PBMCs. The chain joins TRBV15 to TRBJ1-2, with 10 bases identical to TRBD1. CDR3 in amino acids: CATSGDRGQTNYGYTF. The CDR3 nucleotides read TGTGCCACCAGCGGTGACAGGGGGCAAACCAACTATGGCTACACCTTC.